This T cell receptor beta chain appears in the sequencing data of a study of blood T cell repertoires in COVID-19. Background on the study: Spain, Italy and the United States supplied samples that represented acute and convalescent COVID-19. T cells, B-cell-depleted T cells, or PBMCs provided the cDNA or gDNA that served as material.

This CDR3 comprises 16 residues. The germline V gene has CDR1 MNHEY and CDR2 SVGAGI. V gave up 4 bases and J gave up 4 bases, with 19 bases separating them. In the study's own analysis: The authors estimated nucleated cell counts from reference gene primer amplification. Generated by immunoSEQ multiplex PCR, the TCRdb table keeps only in-frame clones and is missing some. That table gives V, J and clone size, and the DNA gave D and trimming. Seen here are around 200,000 clones, about 86% observed once, and the top ten hold roughly 14%. The TCR was taken from a man aged 25-45 years with active or convalescent COVID-19. The source material was peripheral blood. The chain recombines TRBV6-5 with TRBJ1-2; D perhaps matches TRBD1 (5 bases). CDR3 sequence reads: CASSWRGGEFPYGYTF. CDR3 bases: TGTGCCAGCAGTTGGCGTGGAGGGGAGTTTCCCTATGGCTACACCTTC.